The 18 T cell receptor beta chains reported below all come from one sample, sequenced in a study of shared clonotypes between healthy human individuals. TCRdb keeps only in-frame clones here, not all; method: immunoSEQ multiplex PCR. The repertoire holds about 100,000 clones, with 68% as singletons. The sequenced sample was memory CD8+ T cells sorted from blood. Stated subset: CD45RO+ cells pooled with CCR7-negative TemRA cells. All receptors come from a woman in her thirties in good health.

V usage is TRBV6-5 and J usage is TRBJ2-2; 7 nucleotides line up with TRBD2. CDR1 and CDR2 (germline): MNHEY, SVGAGI. The trim removed 5 bases at V and 2 bases at J, leaving 2 bases unmatched. The CDR3 has 14 residues. The CDR3 bases are TGTGCCAGCAGTCGCGGGAGAAACACCGGGGAGCTGTTTTTT. It codes for CASSRGRNTGELFF.

This clone was found once. This rearrangement joins TRBV5-4 to TRBJ2-7, with 10 positions matching TRBD2. CDR1 is SGHNT and CDR2 is YYREEE in the germline V gene (reference sequence). The ends lost 4 bases at V and 2 bases at J; junction bases unmatched: 9. The CDR3 contains 16 residues. The CDR3 is CASSRTSGSPTYEQYF. The CDR3 bases are TGTGCCAGCAGCCGGACTAGCGGCTCTCCTACCTACGAGCAGTACTTC. Combining the CDR3 with reference TRBV5-4 and TRBJ2-7 gives the whole variable domain ETGVTQSPTHLIKTRGQQVTLRCSSQSGHNTVSWYQQALGQGPQFIFQYYREEENGRGNFPPRFSGLQFPNYSSELNVNALELDDSALYLCASSRTSGSPTYEQYFGPGTRLTVT.

The rearrangement uses TRBV4-1 and TRBJ2-7, with D perhaps TRBD1 (5 bases). The CDR3 covers 13 residues. V was shortened by 3 bases and J by 6 bases, with 12 bases between the two germline ends. Per the germline V gene, CDR1 is MGHRA and CDR2 is YSYEKL. CDR3 nucleotide sequence: TGCGCCAGCAGCCAGGGGCTCGGAACCGAGCAGTACTTC. It translates to CASSQGLGTEQYF.

This clone was observed at least ten times. The CDR3 loop is CASIAGGSYEQYF. The CDR3 nucleotides read TGCGCCAGCATAGCCGGCGGATCCTACGAGCAGTACTTC. The chain combines TRBV10-2 with TRBJ2-7; the D is unclear. Between the trimmed V and J ends, which lost 7 bases and 1 base, there was a span of 11 bases. The CDR3 runs 13 residues. The germline CDR1 and CDR2 sequences are WSHSY and SAAADI.

This chain joins TRBV7-6 and TRBJ2-7; unclear D gene. The germline V gene has CDR1 SGHVS and CDR2 FNYEAQ. Deletions cut 3 bases from V and 2 bases from J, with 14 bases between. The CDR3 loop spans 15 amino acids. The CDR3 nucleotides read TGTGCCAGCAGCTTGACGATCGATACTACCTACGAGCAGTACTTC. Amino acid sequence: CASSLTIDTTYEQYF.

This clone was counted at least ten times. The V gene is TRBV2, the J gene TRBJ2-7; tentative D call: TRBD1 (6 bases). Germline-derived CDR1 and CDR2 are SNHLY and FYNNEI. The germline V and J ends were trimmed by 6 bases and 6 bases, with 30 bases remaining between them. This CDR3 has 18 residues. This CDR3 reads CASSWDKIKARPEFEQYF. The DNA for the CDR3 is TGTGCCAGCAGCTGGGACAAGATTAAAGCAAGACCCGAGTTCGAGCAGTACTTC.

The chain recombines TRBV6-5 with TRBJ1-1; D remains unclear. This CDR3 has 14 residues. V was cut by 2 bases and J by 2 bases, with 9 bases left in between. Germline V gives CDR1 MNHEY, CDR2 SVGAGI. The CDR3 loop reads CASSYGRRNTEAFF. CDR3 nucleotide sequence: TGTGCCAGCAGTTACGGTCGGCGAAACACTGAAGCTTTCTTT.

This clone came up a few times. The gene calls are TRBV10-1 and TRBJ2-6; D perhaps matches TRBD1 (5 bases). The CDR3 loop spans 16 amino acids. CDR1 is WNHNN, CDR2 SYGVQD, per germline (reference sequence). V was cut by 5 bases and J by 0 bases, with 11 bases left in between. As DNA, the CDR3 is TGCGCCAGCAGTACAGGTGGGGTCTCTGGGGCCAACGTCCTGACTTTC. Protein: CASSTGGVSGANVLTF.

The rearrangement joins TRBV6-5 to TRBJ1-5; TRBD1 might be the D (6 bases). Germline V lookup: CDR1 MNHEY, CDR2 SVGAGI. V was shortened by 6 bases and J by 4 bases, with 16 bases between the two germline ends. The CDR3 totals 15 residues. The CDR3 loop is CASSPWWGRNQPQHF. In DNA, the CDR3 is TGTGCCAGCAGCCCATGGTGGGGGCGAAATCAGCCCCAGCATTTT.

The chain employs TRBV25-1 and TRBJ2-7; either TRBD1 or TRBD2 may supply D (5 bases each). Germline V gene lookup returns CDR1 MGHDK and CDR2 SYGVNS. The CDR3 is made up of 15 amino acids. Trimming pared 3 bases from V and 4 bases from J, leaving 16 bases between. The CDR3 DNA follows: TGTGCCAGCAGTGAGAAGGGGCGGGCAGCATACGAGCAGTACTTC. This gives the protein CASSEKGRAAYEQYF.

V is TRBV7-2 and J is TRBJ2-7; 8 bases match TRBD2. V gave up 0 bases and J gave up 0 bases; unmatched junction bases: 10. This CDR3 comprises 18 residues. Germline V gene lookup returns CDR1 SGHTA and CDR2 FQGNSA. The CDR3 DNA is TGTGCCAGCAGCTTAGCGTCGCAGGGACTAGGGGTCTCCTACGAGCAGTACTTC. This encodes CASSLASQGLGVSYEQYF.

This chain links TRBV4-2 with TRBJ2-5, with 12 bases that match TRBD2. The CDR3 contains 16 residues. Trimming took 0 bases from V and 5 from J; bases not matched to a gene: 4. Looked up from germline, CDR1 is LGHNA and CDR2 is YNFKEQ. The CDR3 is CASSQETSGRSETQYF. CDR3 bases: TGTGCCAGCAGCCAAGAGACTAGCGGGAGATCCGAGACCCAGTACTTC.

The rearrangement uses TRBV4-1 and TRBJ1-5; possible D gene TRBD1, 5 bases. V lost 1 base and J lost 5, with 18 bases in between. This CDR3 has 17 residues. The germline CDR1 and CDR2 sequences are MGHRA and YSYEKL. CDR3 residues: CASSQGSAGMWHQPQHF. CDR3 coding DNA: TGCGCCAGCAGCCAAGGTTCAGCAGGGATGTGGCATCAGCCCCAGCATTTT.

The rearrangement uses TRBV5-4 and TRBJ2-7; maybe TRBD2 (5 bases). With 3 bases removed from V and 1 base from J, the gap between germline ends came to 11 bases. The CDR3 totals 14 residues. The germline V gene encodes CDR1 SGHNT and CDR2 YYREEE (reference sequence). CDR3 region: CASSSGGLSYEQYF. The CDR3 DNA sequence: TGTGCCAGCAGCTCTGGCGGGCTTTCCTACGAGCAGTACTTC.

This clone was detected ten times or more. Other nucleotide sequences in the sample specify the same CDR3. The chain carries TRBV15 and TRBJ2-2, with 9 bases identical to TRBD1. The junction had 4 bases not matched to a gene; V was cut back by 5 bases and J by 3 bases. The CDR3 sequence is 15 residues long. Germline V CDR1 and CDR2: LNHNV, YYDKDF (reference sequence). In DNA form, the CDR3 reads TGTGCCACCAGCTCGGGACAGGGACACACCGGGGAGCTGTTTTTT. Amino acids: CATSSGQGHTGELFF.

CDR3 residues: CASGGLAWSGELFF. CDR3 DNA: TGCGCCAGCGGAGGACTAGCCTGGAGCGGGGAGCTGTTTTTT. V usage is TRBV5-1 and J usage is TRBJ2-2, with 8 bases fitting TRBD2. Germline CDR1 reads SGHRS; CDR2 reads YFSETQ. V shed 7 bases and J 7 bases; nucleotides not matched to a gene: 9. The CDR3 spans 14 residues.

This clone has only a few counts. The chain joins TRBV7-8 to TRBJ2-7; the D is unclear. The CDR3 consists of 15 residues. Germline CDR1 reads SGHVS; CDR2 reads FQNEAQ. V dropped 0 bases and J dropped 3 bases, with 12 bases sitting between them. CDR3 region: CASSLASSVSYEQYF. The CDR3 region has the DNA TGTGCCAGCAGCTTAGCGTCTTCGGTAAGCTACGAGCAGTACTTC.

The V call is TRBV25-1, the J call TRBJ2-3; D is uncertain. The CDR3 loop spans 17 amino acids. With 3 bases removed from V and 4 bases from J, the gap between germline ends came to 20 bases. The germline gives CDR1 MGHDK, CDR2 SYGVNS. CDR3 coding DNA: TGTGCCAGCAGTGATCCTCGGAGTGCCTTGTTATCAGATACGCAGTATTTT. Translated: CASSDPRSALLSDTQYF.